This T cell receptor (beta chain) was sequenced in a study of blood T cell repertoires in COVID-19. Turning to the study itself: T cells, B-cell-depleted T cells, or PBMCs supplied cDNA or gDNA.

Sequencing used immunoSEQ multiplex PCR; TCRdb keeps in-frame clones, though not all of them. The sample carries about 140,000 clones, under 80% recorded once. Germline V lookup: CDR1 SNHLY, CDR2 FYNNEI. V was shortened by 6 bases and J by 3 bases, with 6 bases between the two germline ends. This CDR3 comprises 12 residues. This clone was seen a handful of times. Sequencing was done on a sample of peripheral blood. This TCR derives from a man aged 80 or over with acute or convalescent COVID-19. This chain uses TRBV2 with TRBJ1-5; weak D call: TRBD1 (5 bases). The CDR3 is CASSRANQPQHF. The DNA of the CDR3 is TGTGCCAGCAGCAGGGCCAATCAGCCCCAGCATTTT.